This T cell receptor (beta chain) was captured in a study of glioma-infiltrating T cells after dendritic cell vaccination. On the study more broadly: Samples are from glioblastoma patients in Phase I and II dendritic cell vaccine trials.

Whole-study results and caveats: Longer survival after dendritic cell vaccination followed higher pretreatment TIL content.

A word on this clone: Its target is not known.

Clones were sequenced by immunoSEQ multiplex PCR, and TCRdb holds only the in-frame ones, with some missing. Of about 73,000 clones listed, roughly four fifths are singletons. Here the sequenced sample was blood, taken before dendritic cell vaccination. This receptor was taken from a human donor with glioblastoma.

DNA of the CDR3: TGTGCCAGCAGCCCCAGGGGAGGCTACACCTTC. Protein sequence: CASSPRGGYTF. The chain employs TRBV28 and TRBJ1-2; D possibly corresponds to TRBD1 (6 bases). This CDR3 contains 11 residues. Germline V gene data show CDR1 as MDHEN and CDR2 as SYDVKM. V was clipped by 6 bases and J by 8 bases, with 10 bases between them.